The 21 T cell receptor beta chains listed next were all sequenced from one sample in a study of cytomegalovirus exposure and HLA in healthy donors. 60 Vbeta and 13 Jbeta primers were used in PCR. Assay: immunoSEQ multiplex PCR; the TCRdb copy retains only in-frame clones and omits some. This table holds 150,000 to 200,000 clones, around 86% found once. The sample comprised PBMCs. The receptors come from a man in his fifties or sixties in good health and CMV-seropositive.

The chain recombines TRBV7-8 with TRBJ1-5; D may be TRBD1 (5 bases). V was shortened by 1 base and J by 5 bases, with 12 bases between the two germline ends. Germline values: CDR1 SGHVS, CDR2 FQNEAQ. The CDR3 covers 15 residues. The CDR3 loop reads CASSLEVGVDQPQHF. The CDR3 bases are TGTGCCAGCAGCTTAGAAGTAGGGGTCGATCAGCCCCAGCATTTT.

This clone was seen a single time. V usage is TRBV7-6 and J usage is TRBJ2-1; 12 bases agree with TRBD2. There are 16 residues in the CDR3. Germline loops: CDR1 SGHVS, CDR2 FNYEAQ. Trimming took 1 base from V and 6 from J; bases not matched to a gene: 4. CDR3: CASSLVSGLAGNEQFF. As DNA, the CDR3 is TGTGCCAGCAGCTTAGTGTCGGGACTAGCGGGCAATGAGCAGTTCTTC.

The chain carries TRBV29-1 and TRBJ1-2; 9 positions match TRBD1. The CDR3 runs to 14 residues. Trimming took 6 bases from V and 8 from J; bases not matched to a gene: 13. Germline lookup yields CDR1 SQVTM and CDR2 ANQGSEA. The CDR3 spells CSVSPDRGLFGYTF. The CDR3 DNA sequence: TGCAGCGTCTCCCCCGACAGGGGGTTGTTCGGCTACACCTTC.

This clone was recorded once. Other DNA variants within this sample encode the same CDR3. The V gene is TRBV27, the J gene TRBJ2-7, with unresolved D. Trimming removed 8 bases at V and 2 bases at J, with 7 bases between. CDR1 is MNHEY, CDR2 SMNVEV, per germline (reference sequence). The CDR3 runs 11 residues. For the CDR3, the DNA is TGTGCCAGCGGCGGAACCTACGAGCAGTACTTC. Translation: CASGGTYEQYF.

The chain combines TRBV6-1 with TRBJ2-5, with D possibly matching TRBD2 (5 bases). CDR1 is MNHNS and CDR2 is SASEGT in the germline V gene. V lost 3 bases to trimming and J lost 5 bases, with 19 bases between them. The CDR3 sequence is 16 residues long. The CDR3 spells CASSDGGLAGWETQYF. The CDR3 region has the DNA TGTGCCAGCAGTGATGGTGGGCTAGCCGGTTGGGAGACCCAGTACTTC.

The V and J genes are TRBV5-4 and TRBJ2-3; 13 nucleotides match TRBD2. CDR1 is SGHNT and CDR2 is YYREEE in the germline V gene (reference sequence). The CDR3 extends over 16 amino acids. The V segment lost 4 bases and the J segment 3 bases; nucleotides outside the gene matches: 5. The CDR3 DNA reads as TGTGCCAGCAGCCTCCGGACTAGCGGGAGTACAGATACGCAGTATTTT. Translation: CASSLRTSGSTDTQYF.

The chain has TRBV5-4 and TRBJ2-1; 7 bases agree with TRBD2. Unmatched junction bases numbered 3, after V lost 0 bases and J lost 0 bases. From germline, CDR1 is SGHNT and CDR2 YYREEE (reference sequence). The CDR3 has 16 amino acids. The CDR3 loop is CASSLGGSGSYNEQFF. CDR3 nucleotides: TGTGCCAGCAGCTTGGGCGGGAGTGGCTCCTACAATGAGCAGTTCTTC.

The chain joins TRBV4-2 to TRBJ1-2; 7 bases map to TRBD1. The CDR3 is 15 residues long. Germline CDR1 and CDR2: LGHNA and YNFKEQ. V lost 0 bases, J lost 8 bases, and 9 bases stayed unmatched. This chain's CDR3 is CASSQDLRGGEGYTF. CDR3 coding DNA: TGTGCCAGCAGCCAAGATCTTAGAGGGGGCGAGGGCTACACCTTC.

The chain carries TRBV4-2 and TRBJ2-1, with D hard to call. This CDR3 has 14 residues. V was clipped by 0 bases and J by 2 bases, with 5 bases between them. From germline, CDR1 is LGHNA and CDR2 YNFKEQ. Here the CDR3 reads CASSQDPAYNEQFF. The DNA for the CDR3 is TGTGCCAGCAGCCAAGATCCAGCCTACAATGAGCAGTTCTTC.

The table lists this clone with a few counts. V is TRBV27 and J is TRBJ2-1; 7 nucleotides match TRBD2. V shed 6 bases and J 0 bases; nucleotides not matched to a gene: 11. Germline values: CDR1 MNHEY, CDR2 SMNVEV (reference sequence). CDR3 length equals 17 residues. CDR3 residues: CASSPTTSAISYNEQFF. CDR3 sequence (DNA): TGTGCCAGCAGCCCCACCACTAGCGCGATCTCCTACAATGAGCAGTTCTTC.

This clone has a handful of counts. This sequence joins TRBV11-3 and TRBJ2-2; 8 bases are shared with TRBD1. This CDR3 has 15 residues. Germline loops: CDR1 SGHNT, CDR2 YENEEA. J gave up 4 bases and V 5 bases, and 6 bases lay outside the gene matches. The CDR3 region is CASSAGGFGTGELFF. DNA for the CDR3: TGTGCCAGCAGCGCAGGGGGCTTCGGCACCGGGGAGCTGTTTTTT.

The V call is TRBV2, the J call TRBJ2-1, with 14 bases identical to TRBD2. With V trimmed by 5 bases and J by 6 bases, 12 bases remained unmatched. The CDR3 contains 18 residues. Germline V gene sequence: CDR1 SNHLY, CDR2 FYNNEI. CDR3 bases: TGTGCCAGCAGTTTTCCCGGGACTAGCGGGAGCCGTTCCAATGAGCAGTTCTTC. This codes for CASSFPGTSGSRSNEQFF. Drawing the rest from reference TRBV2 and TRBJ2-1, the complete variable domain is EPEVTQTPSHQVTQMGQEVILRCVPISNHLYFYWYRQILGQKVEFLVSFYNNEISEKSEIFDDQFSVERPDGSNFTLKIRSTKLEDSAMYFCASSFPGTSGSRSNEQFFGPGTRLTVL.

The chain joins TRBV5-4 to TRBJ1-2, with 9 bases that match TRBD1. CDR1 and CDR2 from the germline V gene are SGHNT and YYREEE (reference sequence). V lost 0 bases to trimming and J lost 6 bases; unmatched junction nucleotides: 0. The CDR3 is made up of 13 amino acids. The DNA of the CDR3 is TGTGCCAGCAGCTTGGACAGGGGGCATGGCTACACCTTC. Protein: CASSLDRGHGYTF.

This clone was counted a few times. The CDR3: CASNTDVGGTGELFF. The CDR3 nucleotides read TGTGCCAGCAACACCGATGTGGGGGGGACCGGGGAGCTGTTTTTT. The chain has TRBV13 and TRBJ2-2, with TRBD2 matching over 7 bases. CDR1 is PRHDT, CDR2 FYEKMQ, per germline (reference sequence). The V gene end was trimmed by 7 bases and the J gene end by 5 bases; junction bases not matched to a gene: 10. The CDR3 is made up of 15 amino acids.

The count of this clone is one. The J gene is TRBJ2-5, the V gene TRBV27; 8 nucleotides agree with TRBD2. V lost 1 base to trimming and J lost 5 bases; unmatched junction nucleotides: 6. Germline CDR1 MNHEY, CDR2 SMNVEV (reference sequence). This CDR3 is built from 15 residues. CDR3 protein: CASSLWGTSVETQYF. CDR3 in DNA: TGTGCCAGCAGTTTATGGGGGACTAGTGTGGAGACCCAGTACTTC.

This chain links TRBV5-4 with TRBJ2-7; 10 bases align to TRBD1. Germline V CDR1 and CDR2: SGHNT, YYREEE (reference sequence). The CDR3 runs 15 residues. J lost 5 bases, V lost 0 bases, and 5 bases had no gene match. The CDR3 here is CASSLGGQGSDEQYF. The CDR3 bases are TGTGCCAGCAGCTTGGGGGGACAGGGGTCCGACGAGCAGTACTTC.

This chain links TRBV7-9 with TRBJ2-3; 12 bases map to TRBD2. With V trimmed by 5 bases and J by 1 base, 4 bases remained unmatched. This CDR3 is built from 16 residues. Germline assignment: CDR1 SEHNR and CDR2 FQNEAQ (reference sequence). CDR3 sequence (DNA): TGTGCCAGCAGCCTTAGGACTAGCGGGGGCACAGATACGCAGTATTTT. Translated: CASSLRTSGGTDTQYF.

The chain recombines TRBV9 with TRBJ2-2; 9 bases agree with TRBD1. The CDR3 extends over 19 amino acids. V lost 0 bases to trimming and J lost 0 bases; unmatched junction nucleotides: 9. Germline values: CDR1 SGDLS, CDR2 YYNGEE. The CDR3 sequence: CASSVARDRAEPNTGELFF. In DNA, the CDR3 is TGTGCCAGCAGCGTAGCAAGGGACAGGGCTGAGCCGAACACCGGGGAGCTGTTTTTT.

The table lists this clone with a few counts. This sequence joins TRBV11-3 and TRBJ2-7, with TRBD1 matching 10 bases. Germline CDR1 reads SGHNT; CDR2 reads YENEEA. V shed 5 bases and J 6 bases; nucleotides not matched to a gene: 7. This CDR3 has 14 residues. CDR3 nucleotide sequence: TGTGCCAGCAGCCCCAGGGGGACAGGGGTCGAGCAGTACTTC. This encodes CASSPRGTGVEQYF.

The V gene is TRBV27, the J gene TRBJ1-1, with TRBD1 identical over 7 bases. V dropped 4 bases and J dropped 2; count of bases not matched to a gene: 10. CDR3 length: 16 residues. CDR1 is MNHEY and CDR2 is SMNVEV in the germline V gene (reference sequence). The CDR3 bases are TGTGCCAGCAGTTCCCTCGGGACAGCCGTTAACACTGAAGCTTTCTTT. It is translated as CASSSLGTAVNTEAFF.

This clone was seen just once. Different DNA sequences within this sample yield the same CDR3. V is TRBV18 and J is TRBJ2-7, with TRBD2 identical over 10 bases. J gave up 2 bases and V 0 bases, and 1 base lay outside the gene matches. The CDR3 contains 15 residues. From germline, CDR1 is KGHSH and CDR2 LQKENI. DNA for the CDR3: TGTGCCAGCTCACCACCTCTAGCGGGGGCCTACGAGCAGTACTTC. This sequence encodes CASSPPLAGAYEQYF.